This T cell receptor (beta chain) was identified during a study of cytotoxic CD8 clonotypes in ibrutinib-treated CLL. Study details: Mean productive templates were about 260,000; mean productive rearrangements were approximately 94,000.

Method: immunoSEQ multiplex PCR; TCRdb's copy keeps in-frame clones and lacks some. The sample consists of 330,000 or so clones, over 55% of them appearing once. The CDR3 contains 16 residues. V dropped 1 base and J dropped 4; count of bases not matched to a gene: 5. The germline V gene has CDR1 LGHNA and CDR2 YSLEER. Sequenced here: PBMCs, sampled after 36 months of ibrutinib treatment. The chain recombines TRBV4-3 with TRBJ2-7; 12 bases are shared with TRBD2. This TCR derives from a human donor with chronic lymphocytic leukemia. CDR3 sequence: CASSQGTSGTRYEQYF. The CDR3 DNA sequence: TGCGCCAGCAGCCAAGGGACTAGCGGGACCCGGTACGAGCAGTACTTC.